This passage covers 18 T cell receptor beta chains from one sample sequenced in a study of blood T cell repertoires in COVID-19. Data came from immunoSEQ multiplex PCR; TCRdb stores just in-frame clones and leaves some out. The data contain about 29,000 clones, 80% to 90% of them singletons. The sample was peripheral blood. The receptors stem from a man of 80 years or more with acute or convalescent COVID-19.

The rearrangement uses TRBV19 and TRBJ2-7; 7 bases agree with TRBD2. From germline, CDR1 is LNHDA and CDR2 SQIVND (reference sequence). Germline trimming cut 3 bases from V and 2 bases from J; bases unmatched to any gene: 4. The CDR3 runs 14 residues. The DNA for the CDR3 is TGTGCCAGTAGTATTGGGGGGGATGCCTACGAGCAGTACTTC. This codes for CASSIGGDAYEQYF. The variable domain in full, with the rest retrieved from reference TRBV19 and TRBJ2-7, is DGGITQSPKYLFRKEGQNVTLSCEQNLNHDAMYWYRQDPGQGLRLIYYSQIVNDFQKGDIAEGYSVSREKKESFPLTVTSAQKNPTAFYLCASSIGGDAYEQYFGPGTRLTVT.

The chain uses TRBV6-5 and TRBJ1-6; D gene ambiguous. CDR1 and CDR2 from the germline V gene are MNHEY and SVGAGI. V lost 6 bases and J 8 bases, leaving 11 bases between the germline ends. The CDR3 runs 13 residues. CDR3 loop: CASSRSPDSPLHF. The CDR3 DNA is TGTGCCAGCAGCCGATCCCCAGATTCACCCCTCCACTTT.

V and J are TRBV6-2 or TRBV6-3 and TRBJ2-7; D not certain. The CDR3 runs 14 residues. Germline assignment: CDR1 MNHEY and CDR2 SVGEGT. Between the trimmed V and J ends, which lost 4 bases and 3 bases, there was a span of 13 bases. The DNA of the CDR3 is TGTGCCAGCAGTTCCCTAAAGATCCTCTACGAGCAGTACTTC. It codes for CASSSLKILYEQYF.

The sample holds a few counts of this clone. This chain links TRBV5-4 with TRBJ2-1, with D possibly matching TRBD1 (6 bases). The length of the CDR3 is 14 residues. V was shortened by 0 bases and J by 8 bases, with 12 bases between the two germline ends. Germline assignment: CDR1 SGHNT and CDR2 YYREEE (reference sequence). The CDR3 reads CASSLGQARDEQFF. The CDR3, as DNA: TGTGCCAGCAGCTTGGGACAGGCCAGGGATGAGCAGTTCTTC.

In DNA form, the CDR3 reads TGTGCCAGTAGTATAGGGGCCACCAGCTCTGGAAACACCATATATTTT. As protein: CASSIGATSSGNTIYF. This sequence joins TRBV19 and TRBJ1-3; D ambiguous. The CDR3 has 16 residues. Germline V lookup: CDR1 LNHDA, CDR2 SQIVND (reference sequence). Between the trimmed V and J ends, which lost 1 base and 0 bases, there was a span of 10 bases. Using reference TRBV19 and TRBJ1-3 for the parts outside the CDR3, the full variable domain is DGGITQSPKYLFRKEGQNVTLSCEQNLNHDAMYWYRQDPGQGLRLIYYSQIVNDFQKGDIAEGYSVSREKKESFPLTVTSAQKNPTAFYLCASSIGATSSGNTIYFGEGSWLTVV.

J is TRBJ1-5 and V is TRBV10-2; a possible D gene is TRBD1 (6 bases). The CDR3 length is 17 residues. Looked up from germline, CDR1 is WSHSY and CDR2 is SAAADI. V dropped 0 bases and J dropped 5 bases, with 17 bases sitting between them. As DNA, the CDR3 is TGCGCCAGCAGTGAGTCGAGGGGGTTGGTGAAGGATCAGCCCCAGCATTTT. It specifies CASSESRGLVKDQPQHF.

The chain is built from TRBV7-2 and TRBJ1-6; 9 bases are shared with TRBD1. Germline-derived CDR1 and CDR2 are SGHTA and FQGNSA. The CDR3 length is 15 residues. With 3 bases clipped from V and 5 bases from J, the junction kept 2 bases outside the gene matches. This chain's CDR3 is CASSFDRGNNSPLHF. Here the CDR3 DNA reads TGTGCCAGCAGCTTCGACAGGGGGAATAATTCACCCCTCCACTTT. The full variable domain, completed using reference TRBV7-2 and TRBJ1-6, is GAGVSQSPSNKVTEKGKDVELRCDPISGHTALYWYRQSLGQGLEFLIYFQGNSAPDKSGLPSDRFSAERTGGSVSTLTIQRTQQEDSAVYLCASSFDRGNNSPLHFGNGTRLTVT.

The V and J genes are TRBV15 and TRBJ1-2; D remains ambiguous. The CDR3 is made up of 15 amino acids. V lost 3 bases and J lost 8, with 19 bases in between. Germline CDR1 and CDR2: LNHNV and YYDKDF (reference sequence). CDR3 loop: CATSRGSSPTGGYTF. The CDR3 DNA follows: TGTGCCACCAGCAGGGGGTCTTCCCCTACGGGGGGCTACACCTTC.

The genes are TRBV5-1 and TRBJ2-7, with 9 nucleotides matching TRBD2. V shed 5 bases and J 4 bases; nucleotides not matched to a gene: 7. Germline loops: CDR1 SGHRS, CDR2 YFSETQ. CDR3 length equals 14 residues. The CDR3 loop is CASRISGGAYEQYF. The CDR3 DNA reads as TGCGCCAGCAGAATTAGCGGGGGCGCATACGAGCAGTACTTC.

This clone has just a few counts. This chain connects TRBV19 to TRBJ2-2; 9 nucleotides match TRBD1. V shed 8 bases, J shed 5 bases, and the junction held 6 bases outside the gene matches. CDR3 length equals 14 residues. Germline V gives CDR1 LNHDA, CDR2 SQIVND (reference sequence). The CDR3 here is CASYGTGTTGELFF. In nucleotides, the CDR3 is TGTGCCAGTTATGGGACAGGGACGACCGGGGAGCTGTTTTTT.

The V call is TRBV18, the J call TRBJ2-7, with 9 positions matching TRBD1. V lost 3 bases to trimming and J lost 2 bases; unmatched junction nucleotides: 5. Germline V lookup: CDR1 KGHSH, CDR2 LQKENI. The CDR3 is 15 amino acids. The CDR3 region is CASSPGQGNTYEQYF. The CDR3, as DNA: TGTGCCAGCTCACCCGGACAGGGGAATACCTACGAGCAGTACTTC.

The chain combines TRBV11-1 with TRBJ2-2, with D possibly TRBD2 on 6 matching bases. The CDR3 loop spans 13 amino acids. CDR1 SGHAT and CDR2 FQDESV come from the germline V gene (reference sequence). Trimming pared 2 bases from V and 7 bases from J, leaving 8 bases between. The CDR3 bases are TGTGCCAGCAGCTTATTAGCGGACGGGGAGCTGTTTTTT. Translating gives CASSLLADGELFF.

The V gene is TRBV7-2, the J gene TRBJ1-4; D gene unclear. Germline CDR1 is SGHTA and CDR2 is FQGNSA. This CDR3 is built from 15 residues. The V end was cut by 1 base, the J end by 11 bases, with 17 bases between. The CDR3 spells CASSLEWALPGKLFF. The CDR3, as DNA: TGTGCCAGCAGCTTAGAATGGGCCCTACCGGGGAAACTGTTTTTT.

The rearrangement uses TRBV2 and TRBJ2-3; TRBD2 matches 7 bases. The CDR3 loop spans 17 amino acids. Germline lookup yields CDR1 SNHLY and CDR2 FYNNEI. Trimming removed 5 bases from V and 8 bases from J; junction bases left unmatched: 19. The CDR3 DNA reads as TGTGCCAGCAGTCCTCCCCGACTAGCTAAAGATTCAGCTACGCAGTATTTT. Residues: CASSPPRLAKDSATQYF.

The chain combines TRBV6-5 with TRBJ1-3; D uncertain. Trimming removed 5 bases at V and 0 bases at J, with 11 bases between. CDR1 MNHEY and CDR2 SVGAGI come from the germline V gene. The CDR3 sequence is 15 residues long. The CDR3 region is CASSLGEYSGNTIYF. In DNA, the CDR3 is TGTGCCAGCAGTCTTGGGGAGTACTCTGGAAACACCATATATTTT.

This chain uses TRBV4-2 with TRBJ1-5; D might be TRBD1 (6 bases). V was trimmed by 0 bases and J by 9 bases, leaving 15 bases between them. In germline, CDR1 is LGHNA, CDR2 YNFKEQ. CDR3 length equals 15 residues. In nucleotides, the CDR3 is TGTGCCAGCAGCCAAGACCCGACAGGAGGATGGCCCCAGCATTTT. As protein: CASSQDPTGGWPQHF.

The J gene is TRBJ2-2, the V gene TRBV27, with 12 bases aligning to TRBD2. The CDR3 runs to 19 residues. V shed 6 bases, J shed 0 bases, and the junction held 11 bases outside the gene matches. In germline, CDR1 is MNHEY, CDR2 SMNVEV (reference sequence). The CDR3 spells CASRLSSGGGSPNTGELFF. The CDR3 nucleotides read TGTGCCAGCAGACTATCTAGCGGGGGGGGATCCCCGAACACCGGGGAGCTGTTTTTT.

The rearrangement uses TRBV7-2 and TRBJ1-1; TRBD1 matches at 11 bases. With V trimmed by 5 bases and J by 4 bases, 12 bases remained unmatched. There are 17 residues in the CDR3. Germline CDR1 reads SGHTA; CDR2 reads FQGNSA. The CDR3 DNA is TGTGCCAGCAGCCCCAGTCCCGGGACAGGGGGGATCACTGAAGCTTTCTTT. Protein: CASSPSPGTGGITEAFF.